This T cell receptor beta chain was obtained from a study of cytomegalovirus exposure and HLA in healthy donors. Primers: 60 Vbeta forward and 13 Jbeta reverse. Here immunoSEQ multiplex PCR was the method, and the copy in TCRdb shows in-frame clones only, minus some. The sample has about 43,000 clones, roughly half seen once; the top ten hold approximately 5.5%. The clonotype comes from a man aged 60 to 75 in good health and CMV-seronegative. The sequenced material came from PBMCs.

The CDR3 nucleotides are TGTGCCAGCACACAGAACTTAGGGGGAGATGAGCAGTTCTTC. Amino acid sequence: CASTQNLGGDEQFF. The chain combines TRBV6-1 with TRBJ2-1, with D perhaps TRBD1 (6 bases). CDR1 is MNHNS, CDR2 SASEGT, per germline. The CDR3 consists of 14 residues. V dropped 7 bases and J dropped 8 bases, with 18 bases sitting between them.